These 13 T cell receptor beta chains came from one sample sequenced in a study of early T cells in non-severe SARS-CoV-2 infection. TCRdb passed the 5' RACE reads through MiXCR, listing each CDR3 protein once. The sample yields 20,000 to 30,000 distinct CDR3 sequences, more than 4% seen once. Sequencing was carried out using whole blood. Every receptor here comes from an adult who was a healthcare worker with PCR-confirmed SARS-CoV-2 infection or an uninfected control (not recorded which).

In its sample, this clonotype was seen many times. The V gene is TRBV5-6, the J gene TRBJ2-1, with D uncertain. This CDR3 spans 17 amino acids. V lost 3 bases, J lost 0 bases, and 16 bases lay in between. Per germline, CDR1 SGHDT and CDR2 YYEEEE. The CDR3 is CASSSGFLRSSYNEQFF. In DNA, the CDR3 is TGTGCCAGCAGCTCTGGGTTTTTGCGAAGCTCCTACAATGAGCAGTTCTTC.

This clonotype has at least ten counts. The rearrangement uses TRBV4-2 and TRBJ1-1; 9 bases agree with TRBD1. CDR1 is LGHNA, CDR2 YNFKEQ, per germline. V shed 4 bases and J 2 bases; nucleotides not matched to a gene: 5. The CDR3 is 15 amino acids. The CDR3 DNA reads TGTGCCAGCAGCCCAGGGACAGGGACAAACACTGAAGCTTTCTTT. This encodes CASSPGTGTNTEAFF.

This clonotype was counted many times. The chain is built from TRBV16 and TRBJ1-1, with 8 positions matching TRBD1. CDR3 length: 15 amino acids. The germline V gene encodes CDR1 KGHSY and CDR2 FQNENV. V lost 4 bases, J lost 2 bases, and 6 bases stayed unmatched. In DNA form, the CDR3 reads TGTGCCAGCAGCCCCCGACAGGGGCTAAACACTGAAGCTTTCTTT. Translation: CASSPRQGLNTEAFF.

This clonotype was observed many times. The chain recombines TRBV5-1 with TRBJ2-3, with a weak D call TRBD2 (5 bases). Germline CDR1 and CDR2: SGHRS and YFSETQ. The V end lost 7 bases, the J end lost 1 base, and 13 bases lay between the germline ends. The length of the CDR3 is 14 residues. The CDR3 spells CASAAGSGTDTQYF. The CDR3, as DNA: TGCGCCAGCGCCGCGGGTTCGGGCACAGATACGCAGTATTTT.

This clonotype is medium-sized. The V gene is TRBV24-1, the J gene TRBJ2-2, with no clear D. This CDR3 has 17 residues. Germline V gives CDR1 KGHDR, CDR2 SFDVKD. V lost 5 bases and J 0 bases, leaving 15 bases between the germline ends. Here the CDR3 reads CATSAPPSLTNTGELFF. CDR3 nucleotides: TGTGCCACCAGTGCCCCTCCGAGTCTTACGAACACCGGGGAGCTGTTTTTT.

V and J are TRBV29-1 and TRBJ2-1, with 8 bases that match TRBD2. Trimming removed 2 bases from V and 9 bases from J; junction bases left unmatched: 9. This CDR3 has 14 residues. The germline V gene has CDR1 SQVTM and CDR2 ANQGSEA. DNA for the CDR3: TGCAGCGTTGAAACCAGACTAGCGTGGGGTGAGCAGTTCTTC. Translation gives CSVETRLAWGEQFF.

This clonotype was detected many times. The V gene is TRBV3-1, the J gene TRBJ1-4, with 7 bases matching TRBD1. In germline, CDR1 is LGHDT, CDR2 YNNKEL (reference sequence). With V trimmed by 4 bases and J by 6 bases, 11 bases remained unmatched. The CDR3 spans 16 residues. The CDR3 coding sequence is TGTGCCAGCAGCCCCTCGGCTGGACAGGCATATGAAAAACTGTTTTTT. It yields the protein CASSPSAGQAYEKLFF.

In its sample, this clonotype was seen a few times. The chain uses TRBV18 and TRBJ2-7; a possible D gene is TRBD2 (5 bases). This CDR3 contains 13 residues. The germline V and J ends were trimmed by 6 bases and 6 bases, with 15 bases remaining between them. CDR1 and CDR2 from the germline V gene are KGHSH and LQKENI. CDR3 sequence (DNA): TGTGCCAGCTCGCCTAACCGGGGTCCCGAGCAGTACTTC. Translation gives CASSPNRGPEQYF.

The chain joins TRBV9 to TRBJ2-5; the D is unclear. The CDR3 extends over 13 amino acids. Germline V CDR1 and CDR2: SGDLS, YYNGEE. The V end lost 0 bases, the J end lost 5 bases, and 8 bases lay between the germline ends. The CDR3 here is CASSVAISETQYF. The CDR3 DNA is TGTGCCAGCAGCGTAGCTATATCGGAGACCCAGTACTTC.

Ten or more counts support this clonotype. This sequence joins TRBV6-2 or TRBV6-3 and TRBJ1-4; the D gene is possibly TRBD1 (6 bases). V gave up 8 bases and J gave up 0 bases, with 10 bases separating them. This CDR3 spans 14 amino acids. Germline CDR1 MNHEY, CDR2 SVGEGT. The CDR3 DNA is TGTGCCAGCCAGAGGACAGCAACTAATGAAAAACTGTTTTTT. This translates into CASQRTATNEKLFF.

This clonotype was counted many times. The chain carries TRBV6-2 or TRBV6-3 and TRBJ2-3; the D is unclear. V gave up 0 bases and J gave up 6 bases, with 7 bases separating them. Germline assignment: CDR1 MNHEY and CDR2 SVGEGT. This CDR3 has 13 residues. The CDR3 DNA reads as TGTGCCAGCAGTTACTCGAGTACGGATACGCAGTATTTT. Protein sequence: CASSYSSTDTQYF.

This clonotype showed up many times. The V gene is TRBV10-3, the J gene TRBJ1-2; D call uncertain. The CDR3 extends over 13 amino acids. Per germline, CDR1 ENHRY and CDR2 SYGVKD. Trimming pared 3 bases from V and 6 bases from J, leaving 11 bases between. CDR3: CAISDVPLDGYTF. The CDR3 coding sequence is TGTGCCATCAGTGATGTCCCCCTTGATGGCTACACCTTC.

Concerning this clonotype itself: The final CDR3 position lacks the conserved phenylalanine or tryptophan, pointing to a likely read error. The DNA is left out, because the CDR3 cannot be placed on it with certainty; the CDR3 is given as TCRdb lists it. The chain uses TRBV6-6 and TRBJ2-1; TRBD1, the table's D call, was not compared with the DNA. From germline, CDR1 is MNHNY and CDR2 SVGAGI (reference sequence). The length of the CDR3 is 13 amino acids, counting both ends. CDR3 loop: CASSYGTGGISVA.